This is a list of T cell receptor beta chains from one sample in a study of cytomegalovirus exposure and HLA in healthy donors. Clones were read by immunoSEQ multiplex PCR, and TCRdb kept only the in-frame ones, dropping some. The top ten clones hold more than 1.5% of a sample with about 260,000 clones, just under 85% of them seen once. What was sequenced was PBMCs. These receptors were obtained from a woman in her thirties or forties in good health and CMV-seropositive. The CDR3 runs from the conserved cysteine through the conserved F or W. The D gene is left open where the match is weak. Some rows have no size entry. The others give once, few or many, or a class for an expanded clone.

DNA | CDR3 | V | size | D | J
TGTGCCAGCAGTTTCACGGGGGTAACAGATACGCAGTATTTT | CASSFTGVTDTQYF | TRBV28 | . | . | TRBJ2-3
TGTGCCAGCAGTTACTCTGAGACTAGCGGCTACAATGAGCAGTTCTTC | CASSYSETSGYNEQFF | TRBV6-6 | . | TRBD2 | TRBJ2-1
TGTGCCAGCAGCCCGGGACAGGGGCATCGTGGCTACACCTTC | CASSPGQGHRGYTF | TRBV6-4 | . | TRBD1 | TRBJ1-2
TGTGCCAGCAGCACCGGACAGAGCTCCTACAATGAGCAGTTCTTC | CASSTGQSSYNEQFF | TRBV7-6 | few | . | TRBJ2-1
TGTGCCAGTAGTATAGATTCAGGGGGGACGAGACCCCAGCATTTT | CASSIDSGGTRPQHF | TRBV19 | . | TRBD1 | TRBJ1-5
TGTGCCATCAGTGAGTCGGGCAGGGGCGATGAGCAGTTCTTC | CAISESGRGDEQFF | TRBV10-3 | . | . | TRBJ2-1
TGTGCCAGCAGCTTGTTTTACAGCAGGGAGCAGTTCTTC | CASSLFYSREQFF | TRBV11-3 | . | . | TRBJ2-1
TGTGCCAGTAGTGCACAGGGGGCAACCGGGGAGCTGTTTTTT | CASSAQGATGELFF | TRBV19 | . | TRBD1 | TRBJ2-2
TGTGCCAGCAGTCCCATCAGGACAGGGGTACTAACTAACTATGGCTACACCTTC | CASSPIRTGVLTNYGYTF | TRBV27 | . | TRBD1 | TRBJ1-2
TGTGCCAGCAGAATGACAGGGTGGTACGAGCAGTACTTC | CASRMTGWYEQYF | TRBV28 | . | TRBD1 | TRBJ2-7
TGTGCCAGCAGCGGACCTAAGGGCGGGCGGAACACCGGGGAGCTGTTTTTT | CASSGPKGGRNTGELFF | TRBV9 | . | . | TRBJ2-2
TGTGCCGGCCAGGGACAGTCGAACACTGAAGCTTTCTTT | CAGQGQSNTEAFF | TRBV2 | . | TRBD1 | TRBJ1-1
TGTGCCGCCGGGACAGGGGAAATCGGGGAGCTGTTTTTT | CAAGTGEIGELFF | TRBV19 | once | TRBD1 | TRBJ2-2
TGTGCCAGCAGTTTAGGCCCGGGACTAGCGGGAGAGGGCACAGATACGCAGTATTTT | CASSLGPGLAGEGTDTQYF | TRBV27 | . | TRBD2 | TRBJ2-3
TGTGCCAGCGGAAGGGGGTTCACTGAAGCTTTCTTT | CASGRGFTEAFF | TRBV19 | . | . | TRBJ1-1
TGTGCCAGCAGTTTAAGGGACAGCGTATCCTATGGCTACACCTTC | CASSLRDSVSYGYTF | TRBV28 | . | TRBD1 | TRBJ1-2
TGCGCCAGCAGCTTTGATAGCGGGAGGGCCCGGTACGAGCAGTACTTC | CASSFDSGRARYEQYF | TRBV5-1 | once | TRBD2 | TRBJ2-7
TGTGCCAGCAGCCCGGGGGTAGGTTTGGCTTCCAGTCAAACCGAGCAGTACTTC | CASSPGVGLASSQTEQYF | TRBV5-6 | once | . | TRBJ2-7
TGTGCCAGCAGTTCAGGGGGCCATTCAGATACGCAGTATTTT | CASSSGGHSDTQYF | TRBV28 | . | TRBD1 | TRBJ2-3
TGTGCCAGCAGCTTAGCTAGGGGGCTAAGCAATCAGCCCCAGCATTTT | CASSLARGLSNQPQHF | TRBV7-9 | . | TRBD1 | TRBJ1-5
TGTGCCAGCAGCCCTAGCGGGAACACAGATACGCAGTATTTT | CASSPSGNTDTQYF | TRBV7-9 | few | TRBD2 | TRBJ2-3
TGTGCCAGTAGTACCAGAGACAGGGGGTTTTATCAGCCCCAGCATTTT | CASSTRDRGFYQPQHF | TRBV19 | . | TRBD1 | TRBJ1-5
TGTGCCAGCAGCCAAGAGGGGAGCAGGGGGCCCTCAACTAATGAAAAACTGTTTTTT | CASSQEGSRGPSTNEKLFF | TRBV14 | . | TRBD1 | TRBJ1-4
TGTGCCAGCTCACGGGGTAGCGGGAGTCGTGGGGACGGGGACTACAATGAGCAGTTCTTC | CASSRGSGSRGDGDYNEQFF | TRBV18 | . | TRBD2 | TRBJ2-1
TGTGCCAGCACGAGGACAGGGGAATTACGGCGGGCAGATACGCAGTATTTT | CASTRTGELRRADTQYF | TRBV11-2 | . | TRBD1 | TRBJ2-3
TGTGCCAGCAGCTTAGGCATAGGCAGGGCCTATGGCTACACCTTC | CASSLGIGRAYGYTF | TRBV7-9 | few | . | TRBJ1-2
TGTGCCAGCAGTTACCGGGGAGATGCCGAAAAACTGTTTTTT | CASSYRGDAEKLFF | TRBV6-6 | once | . | TRBJ1-4
TGTGCCAGCAGCGTAGTCAGGGCCAATCAGCCCCAGCATTTT | CASSVVRANQPQHF | TRBV9 | . | . | TRBJ1-5
TGTGCCAGCAGCTTAGCCTTCGGGCAGAGGGCCGGGGAGCTGTTTTTT | CASSLAFGQRAGELFF | TRBV7-2 | . | . | TRBJ2-2
TGTGCCAGCAGCAGGCTAGCGATAGGAGGCTACGAGCAGTACTTC | CASSRLAIGGYEQYF | TRBV5-8 | . | . | TRBJ2-7
TGCGCCAGCAGCTTGGGGACAGGGAACACTGAAGCTTTCTTT | CASSLGTGNTEAFF | TRBV5-1 | . | TRBD1 | TRBJ1-1
TGTGCCAGCAGCTTGGCACATCCGAACACTGAAGCTTTCTTT | CASSLAHPNTEAFF | TRBV5-6 | . | . | TRBJ1-1
TGTGCCAGCAGCGCCGGGACAGGGGCCTATGGCTACACCTTC | CASSAGTGAYGYTF | TRBV27 | . | TRBD1 | TRBJ1-2
TGTGCCAGCAGTTGGGGGCCTCACTACGAGCAGTACTTC | CASSWGPHYEQYF | TRBV27 | . | . | TRBJ2-7
TGTGCTAGTGGCCCCCCCGGGCTTGAGGGGCAGTACTTC | CASGPPGLEGQYF | TRBV12-5 | . | . | TRBJ2-7
TGTGCCAGCAGCCCAGGGACTAGCGGAGCCAATGAGCAGTTCTTC | CASSPGTSGANEQFF | TRBV6-5 | few | TRBD2 | TRBJ2-1
TGTGCCAGCAGCGGCGAGAGCAGGGGAATCTACGAGCAGTACTTC | CASSGESRGIYEQYF | TRBV7-8 | few | . | TRBJ2-7
TGCGCCAGCAGTTACCACGGGACTAGCGGGAGTTACGAGCAGTACTTC | CASSYHGTSGSYEQYF | TRBV5-1 | . | TRBD2 | TRBJ2-7
TGTGCCACCCCCGGCTCGGGCACCGGGGAGCTGTTTTTT | CATPGSGTGELFF | TRBV28 | . | . | TRBJ2-2
TGTGCCAGCTACCATCCCAGGGGCAACACCGGGGAGCTGTTTTTT | CASYHPRGNTGELFF | TRBV2 | . | . | TRBJ2-2